This TCR beta chain was sequenced during a study of T cells and Merkel cell carcinoma outcomes. Regarding the study as a whole: Merkel cell carcinoma outcomes were reportedly predicted by repertoire and T-cell density.

On this clone: Its antigen remains unknown.

Trimming took 5 bases from V and 2 from J; bases not matched to a gene: 7. Germline CDR1 MDHEN, CDR2 SYDVKM. This CDR3 comprises 16 residues. Only in-frame clones appear in the TCRdb table, and some are missing; sequencing was by immunoSEQ multiplex PCR. The profile shows about 2,000 clones, under 95% of them singletons. This clonotype was sampled from a human donor with Merkel cell carcinoma. The sample comprised tumor tissue from Merkel cell carcinoma. The rearrangement uses TRBV28 and TRBJ2-1; 9 bases match TRBD2. CDR3 nucleotides: TGTGCCAGCAGTCCCACTAGCGGGCGAGCCTACAATGAGCAGTTCTTC. Its translation: CASSPTSGRAYNEQFF.